Shown below are 24 T cell receptor beta chains from a single sample sequenced in a study of cytotoxic CD8 clonotypes in ibrutinib-treated CLL. Generated by immunoSEQ multiplex PCR, the TCRdb table keeps only in-frame clones and is missing some. The table has more than 200,000 clones, roughly 73% seen once. The sequencing used PBMCs, collected after 12 months of ibrutinib treatment. These receptors were obtained from a human donor with chronic lymphocytic leukemia.

The chain uses TRBV5-1 and TRBJ1-6; the D is unclear. Deletions cut 1 base from V and 7 bases from J, with 15 bases between. CDR1 and CDR2 (germline): SGHRS, YFSETQ. The CDR3 totals 16 residues. The CDR3 DNA follows: TGCGCCAGCAGCTTGTCCACACTCGACGGGAATTCACCCCTCCACTTT. Protein: CASSLSTLDGNSPLHF.

The chain combines TRBV10-3 with TRBJ1-5; the D is unclear. Germline V lookup: CDR1 ENHRY, CDR2 SYGVKD. The CDR3 has 14 residues. V lost 0 bases, J lost 11 bases, and 14 bases lay in between. The CDR3 bases are TGTGCCATCAGTGAGTCTCTGGGGAGTGGGGCCCAGCATTTT. Amino acid sequence: CAISESLGSGAQHF.

The V and J genes are TRBV7-2 and TRBJ1-1, with D perhaps matching TRBD1 (6 bases). There are 14 residues in the CDR3. CDR1 SGHTA and CDR2 FQGNSA come from the germline V gene. Trimming removed 4 bases at V and 0 bases at J, with 9 bases between. In DNA form, the CDR3 reads TGTGCCAGCAGCTGGACAGAATTGAACACTGAAGCTTTCTTT. This translates into CASSWTELNTEAFF.

The chain joins TRBV4-2 to TRBJ2-4; D is ambiguous. Germline V gene sequence: CDR1 LGHNA, CDR2 YNFKEQ. The CDR3 loop spans 14 amino acids. V dropped 0 bases and J dropped 5 bases, with 8 bases sitting between them. CDR3 in amino acids: CASSQETLQNIQYF. DNA of the CDR3: TGTGCCAGCAGCCAAGAAACACTTCAAAACATTCAGTACTTC.

V gene TRBV9 combines with J gene TRBJ2-3; weak D call: TRBD2 (5 bases). Trimming stripped 0 bases from V and 2 bases from J, with 16 bases between. CDR1 is SGDLS, CDR2 YYNGEE, per germline. CDR3 length equals 17 residues. The CDR3 DNA reads TGTGCCAGCAGCGTAGGTAGTGGAGGACTGATCACAGATACGCAGTATTTT. It yields the protein CASSVGSGGLITDTQYF.

The gene calls are TRBV18 and TRBJ2-1, with a weak D call TRBD1 (5 bases). The CDR3 is 13 amino acids. Germline loops: CDR1 KGHSH, CDR2 LQKENI. With 4 bases removed from V and 4 bases from J, the gap between germline ends came to 8 bases. CDR3 sequence: CASSRAGYNEQFF. Here the CDR3 DNA reads TGTGCCAGCTCACGAGCAGGGTACAATGAGCAGTTCTTC.

This clone was recorded a few times. The chain combines TRBV28 with TRBJ1-1, with D uncertain. The V end lost 8 bases, the J end lost 6 bases, and 13 bases lay between the germline ends. Per the germline V gene, CDR1 is MDHEN and CDR2 is SYDVKM. The CDR3 loop spans 12 amino acids. The CDR3 loop reads CASRWLGSEAFF. CDR3 sequence (DNA): TGTGCCAGCCGCTGGTTAGGCTCTGAAGCTTTCTTT. The full variable domain, completed using reference TRBV28 and TRBJ1-1, is DVKVTQSSRYLVKRTGEKVFLECVQDMDHENMFWYRQDPGLGLRLIYFSYDVKMKEKGDIPEGYSVSREKKERFSLILESASTNQTSMYLCASRWLGSEAFFGQGTRLTVV.

This chain connects TRBV7-2 to TRBJ1-2, with D unclear. This CDR3 is 13 amino acids long. Germline lookup yields CDR1 SGHTA and CDR2 FQGNSA. The germline V and J ends were trimmed by 5 bases and 3 bases, with 10 bases remaining between them. The CDR3 spells CASSAQPDYGYTF. As DNA, the CDR3 is TGTGCCAGCAGCGCCCAGCCGGACTATGGCTACACCTTC.

The V and J genes are TRBV5-1 and TRBJ1-5; no clear D gene. Deletions cut 0 bases from V and 0 bases from J, with 7 bases between. CDR3 length: 15 residues. Germline CDR1 and CDR2: SGHRS and YFSETQ. CDR3 in amino acids: CASSLAPYSNQPQHF. The CDR3 DNA is TGCGCCAGCAGCTTGGCACCATATAGCAATCAGCCCCAGCATTTT.

V is TRBV14 and J is TRBJ2-7; D is uncertain. Germline-derived CDR1 and CDR2 are SGHDN and FVKESK. CDR3 length: 13 amino acids. Trimming pared 4 bases from V and 4 bases from J, leaving 11 bases between. The CDR3 loop reads CASSPPTVYEQYF. CDR3 DNA: TGTGCCAGCAGCCCGCCTACAGTTTACGAGCAGTACTTC. The variable domain in full, completed from reference TRBV14 and TRBJ2-7, reads EAGVTQFPSHSVIEKGQTVTLRCDPISGHDNLYWYRRVMGKEIKFLLHFVKESKQDESGMPNNRFLAERTGGTYSTLKVQPAELEDSGVYFCASSPPTVYEQYFGPGTRLTVT.

The chain couples TRBV25-1 to TRBJ1-1; a possible D gene is TRBD1 (5 bases). This CDR3 region has 13 residues. The V end lost 8 bases, the J end lost 5 bases, and 15 bases lay between the germline ends. Germline lookup yields CDR1 MGHDK and CDR2 SYGVNS. CDR3 in DNA: TGTGCCAGCCGTCGGCAGGGCAGTACTGAAGCTTTCTTT. Translation gives CASRRQGSTEAFF.

The chain uses TRBV11-2 and TRBJ1-1; TRBD1 might be the D (6 bases). The CDR3 runs 13 residues. V lost 5 bases, J lost 5 bases, and 12 bases lay in between. The germline CDR1 and CDR2 sequences are SGHAT and FQNNGV. The CDR3 DNA reads TGTGCCAGCAGCCCTGGGGGCAGGACTGAAGCTTTCTTT. Its protein product is CASSPGGRTEAFF.

V is TRBV6-1 and J is TRBJ2-7; TRBD1 is a possible D gene (5 bases). The CDR3 consists of 16 residues. The V end was cut by 2 bases, the J end by 2 bases, with 16 bases between. Germline V lookup: CDR1 MNHNS, CDR2 SASEGT. This CDR3 is CASSEIWETGAYEQYF. CDR3 coding DNA: TGTGCCAGCAGTGAAATTTGGGAAACAGGCGCCTACGAGCAGTACTTC.

This sequence joins TRBV18 and TRBJ2-7, with D unclear. V was trimmed by 1 base and J by 0 bases, leaving 7 bases between them. The CDR3 sequence is 14 residues long. The V gene's germline CDR1 is KGHSH and CDR2 LQKENI. CDR3 sequence (DNA): TGTGCCAGCTCACCACGTCTTGACTCCTACGAGCAGTACTTC. Translation gives CASSPRLDSYEQYF.

V is TRBV29-1 and J is TRBJ1-2, with D uncertain. Germline V gene data show CDR1 as SQVTM and CDR2 as ANQGSEA. CDR3 size: 11 residues. The V and J ends lost 7 bases and 0 bases respectively, with 6 bases between them. CDR3 nucleotides: TGCAGCGGGTTAGCTAACTATGGCTACACCTTC. The encoded protein is CSGLANYGYTF.

This clone showed up just a few times. The V gene is TRBV11-2, the J gene TRBJ1-6, with TRBD1 matching over 7 bases. Germline CDR1 and CDR2: SGHAT and FQNNGV. J lost 9 bases, V lost 5 bases, and 7 bases had no gene match. The CDR3 is 14 residues long. The CDR3 DNA is TGTGCCAGCAGCCCCGGACAGGATGGTTCACCCCTCCACTTT. Protein product: CASSPGQDGSPLHF.

The chain joins TRBV5-1 to TRBJ2-7; TRBD2 matches at 9 bases. The CDR3 is 15 amino acids. The germline V gene encodes CDR1 SGHRS and CDR2 YFSETQ. Trimming removed 2 bases from V and 6 bases from J; junction bases left unmatched: 9. The CDR3 region is CASSLGGLARGEQYF. The CDR3 DNA is TGCGCCAGCAGCTTAGGGGGACTAGCTAGGGGCGAGCAGTACTTC.

This clone was recorded a few times. The rearrangement links TRBV5-1 to TRBJ2-5; D may be TRBD1 (6 bases). The germline V and J ends were trimmed by 2 bases and 2 bases, with 13 bases remaining between them. The CDR3 sequence is 15 residues long. Germline CDR1 is SGHRS and CDR2 is YFSETQ. The chain's CDR3 is CASSFRGIGQETQYF. The CDR3 region has the DNA TGCGCCAGCAGCTTTAGGGGGATTGGGCAAGAGACCCAGTACTTC.

This clone was recorded once. The chain joins TRBV7-9 to TRBJ1-3; D is unresolved. From germline, CDR1 is SEHNR and CDR2 FQNEAQ (reference sequence). This CDR3 spans 13 amino acids. The V gene lost 5 bases and the J gene lost 4 bases, with 9 bases spanning the gap. The CDR3 spells CASSTTTGNTIYF. The CDR3 DNA reads as TGTGCCAGCAGCACAACCACCGGAAACACCATATATTTT. The entire variable domain, with the rest obtained from reference TRBV7-9 and TRBJ1-3, is as follows: DTGVSQNPRHKITKRGQNVTFRCDPISEHNRLYWYRQTLGQGPEFLTYFQNEAQLEKSRLLSDRFSAERPKGSFSTLEIQRTEQGDSAMYLCASSTTTGNTIYFGEGSWLTVV.

The rearrangement joins TRBV6-5 to TRBJ1-1; 8 nucleotides match TRBD1. V trimming: 2 bases; J trimming: 11 bases; junction bases outside the gene matches: 7. Germline CDR1 MNHEY, CDR2 SVGAGI. The CDR3 totals 13 residues. The CDR3 region is CASSYDRGQKAFF. The CDR3 nucleotides read TGTGCCAGCAGTTACGACAGGGGTCAAAAGGCTTTCTTT.

This chain connects TRBV11-2 to TRBJ2-5; possibly TRBD1 or TRBD2 for D (6 bases each). Trimming removed 0 bases from V and 4 bases from J, with 12 bases in between. CDR1 SGHAT and CDR2 FQNNGV come from the germline V gene. CDR3 size: 15 residues. CDR3 protein: CASSLDWGAGETQYF. The CDR3, as DNA: TGTGCCAGCAGCTTAGATTGGGGGGCGGGAGAGACCCAGTACTTC.

The J gene is TRBJ2-7, the V gene TRBV2, with D perhaps TRBD1 (6 bases). The CDR3 sequence is 14 residues long. Trimming removed 7 bases at V and 3 bases at J, with 16 bases between. In germline, CDR1 is SNHLY, CDR2 FYNNEI. The CDR3 DNA reads TGTGCCAGCACGGTACAGGGAAGTGACTACGAGCAGTACTTC. This translates into CASTVQGSDYEQYF.

This clone was seen only a few times. The V gene is TRBV2, the J gene TRBJ1-3; 7 bases align to TRBD1. Per the germline V gene, CDR1 is SNHLY and CDR2 is FYNNEI. The ends lost 1 base at V and 11 bases at J; junction bases unmatched: 5. There are 13 residues in the CDR3. CDR3 coding DNA: TGTGCCAGCAGTGAAGACAGGGGAAGATCCATATATTTT. Amino acid sequence: CASSEDRGRSIYF. The whole variable domain, remainder taken from reference TRBV2 and TRBJ1-3, is EPEVTQTPSHQVTQMGQEVILRCVPISNHLYFYWYRQILGQKVEFLVSFYNNEISEKSEIFDDQFSVERPDGSNFTLKIRSTKLEDSAMYFCASSEDRGRSIYFGEGSWLTVV.

This clone was recorded a few times. This rearrangement joins TRBV7-9 to TRBJ2-1; D call uncertain. The CDR3 covers 15 residues. CDR1 and CDR2 from the germline V gene are SEHNR and FQNEAQ (reference sequence). V was clipped by 4 bases and J by 5 bases, with 15 bases between them. The CDR3, as DNA: TGTGCCAGCAGCTCCGGACCCGGGTCGGACAATGAGCAGTTCTTC. Amino acid sequence: CASSSGPGSDNEQFF.